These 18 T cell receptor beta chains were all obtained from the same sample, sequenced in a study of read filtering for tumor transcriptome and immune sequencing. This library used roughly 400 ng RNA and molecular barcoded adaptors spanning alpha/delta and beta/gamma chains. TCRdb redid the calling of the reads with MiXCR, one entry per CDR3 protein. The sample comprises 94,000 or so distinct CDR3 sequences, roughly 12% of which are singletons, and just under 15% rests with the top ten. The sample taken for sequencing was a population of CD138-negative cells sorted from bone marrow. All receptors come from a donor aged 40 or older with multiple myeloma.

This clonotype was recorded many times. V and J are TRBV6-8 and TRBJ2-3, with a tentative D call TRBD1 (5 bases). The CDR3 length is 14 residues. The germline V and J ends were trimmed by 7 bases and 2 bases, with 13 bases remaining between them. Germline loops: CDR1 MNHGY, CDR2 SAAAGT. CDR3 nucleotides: TGTGCCAGCATCAAGGGGCGGCCCACAGATACGCAGTATTTT. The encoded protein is CASIKGRPTDTQYF.

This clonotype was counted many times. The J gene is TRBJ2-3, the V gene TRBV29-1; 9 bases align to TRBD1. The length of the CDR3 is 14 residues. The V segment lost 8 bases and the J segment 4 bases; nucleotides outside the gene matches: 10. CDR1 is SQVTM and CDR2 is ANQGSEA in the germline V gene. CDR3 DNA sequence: TGCAGCACCAGCCGGGACAGGGCGTCAGATACGCAGTATTTT. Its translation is CSTSRDRASDTQYF.

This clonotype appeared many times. The CDR3 region is CSARDPTVTGELFF. The DNA for the CDR3 is TGCAGTGCTAGAGATCCCACTGTCACCGGGGAGCTGTTTTTT. The genes are TRBV20-1 and TRBJ2-2; no reliable D call. Trimming took off 0 bases at V and 4 bases at J, with 9 bases between the two ends. This CDR3 has 14 residues. Germline V lookup: CDR1 DFQATT, CDR2 SNEGSKA (reference sequence).

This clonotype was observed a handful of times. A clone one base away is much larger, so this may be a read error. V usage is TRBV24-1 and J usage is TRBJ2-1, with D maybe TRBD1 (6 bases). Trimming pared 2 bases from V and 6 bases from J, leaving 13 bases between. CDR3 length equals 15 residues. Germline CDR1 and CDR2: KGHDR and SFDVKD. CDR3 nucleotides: TGTGCCACCAGTGATTCTCGAGGGGGTGGCAATGAGCAGTTCTTC. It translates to CATSDSRGGGNEQFF.

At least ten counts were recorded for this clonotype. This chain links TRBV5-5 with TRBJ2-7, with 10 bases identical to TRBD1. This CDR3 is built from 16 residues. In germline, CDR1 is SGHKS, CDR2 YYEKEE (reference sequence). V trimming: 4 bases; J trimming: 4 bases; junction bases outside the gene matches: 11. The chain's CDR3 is CASSQTFGQGGYEQYF. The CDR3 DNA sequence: TGTGCCAGCAGCCAAACTTTCGGACAGGGGGGGTACGAGCAGTACTTC.

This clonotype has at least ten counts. The CDR3 bases are TGTGCCAGCAGCTTATGGACTAGCGGGAGTCGCTACAATGAGCAGTTCTTC. Encoded protein: CASSLWTSGSRYNEQFF. V usage is TRBV7-9 and J usage is TRBJ2-1; the match to TRBD2 covers 13 bases. J lost 3 bases, V lost 2 bases, and 4 bases had no gene match. The germline V gene has CDR1 SEHNR and CDR2 FQNEAQ (reference sequence). The CDR3 is 17 residues long.

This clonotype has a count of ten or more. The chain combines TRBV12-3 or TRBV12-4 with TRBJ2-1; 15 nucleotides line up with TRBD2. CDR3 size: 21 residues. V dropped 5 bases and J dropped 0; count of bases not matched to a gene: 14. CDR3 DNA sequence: TGTGCCAGCAGTCCAAACCCCGGGGGACTAGCGGGGGGCAGCTCCTACAATGAGCAGTTCTTC. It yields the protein CASSPNPGGLAGGSSYNEQFF.

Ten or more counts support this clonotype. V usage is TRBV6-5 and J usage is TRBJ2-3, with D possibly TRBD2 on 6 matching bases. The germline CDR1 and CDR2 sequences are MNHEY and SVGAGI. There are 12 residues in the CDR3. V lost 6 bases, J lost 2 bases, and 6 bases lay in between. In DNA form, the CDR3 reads TGTGCCAGCAGGGACTACACAGATACGCAGTATTTT. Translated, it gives CASRDYTDTQYF.

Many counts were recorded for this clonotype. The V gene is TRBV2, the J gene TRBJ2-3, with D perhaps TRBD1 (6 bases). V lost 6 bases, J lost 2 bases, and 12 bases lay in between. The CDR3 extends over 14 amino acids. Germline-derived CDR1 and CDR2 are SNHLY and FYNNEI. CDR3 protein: CASRSRGNTDTQYF. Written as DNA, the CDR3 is TGTGCCAGCAGGAGCAGGGGTAACACAGATACGCAGTATTTT.

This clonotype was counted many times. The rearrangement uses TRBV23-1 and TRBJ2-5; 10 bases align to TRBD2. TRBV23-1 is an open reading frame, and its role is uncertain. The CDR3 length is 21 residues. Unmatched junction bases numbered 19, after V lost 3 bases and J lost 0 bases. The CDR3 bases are TGCGCCAGCAGTCAGTTACACAGGGATCCAGCGGGAGGGAGATACCAAGAGACCCAGTACTTC. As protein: CASSQLHRDPAGGRYQETQYF.

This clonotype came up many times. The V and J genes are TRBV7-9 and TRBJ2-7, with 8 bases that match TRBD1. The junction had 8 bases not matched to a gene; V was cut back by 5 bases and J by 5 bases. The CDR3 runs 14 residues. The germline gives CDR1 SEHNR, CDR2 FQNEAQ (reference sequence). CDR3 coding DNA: TGTGCCAGCAGCATAAACAGGGGGAGCGACGAGCAGTACTTC. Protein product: CASSINRGSDEQYF.

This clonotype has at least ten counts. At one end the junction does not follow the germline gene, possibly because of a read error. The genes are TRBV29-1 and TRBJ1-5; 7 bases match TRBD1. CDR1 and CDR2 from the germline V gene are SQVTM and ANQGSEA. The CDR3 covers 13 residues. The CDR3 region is CSVEEDRDQPQHF. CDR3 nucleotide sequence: TGCAGCGTAGAAGAAGACAGGGATCAGCCCCAGCATTTT.

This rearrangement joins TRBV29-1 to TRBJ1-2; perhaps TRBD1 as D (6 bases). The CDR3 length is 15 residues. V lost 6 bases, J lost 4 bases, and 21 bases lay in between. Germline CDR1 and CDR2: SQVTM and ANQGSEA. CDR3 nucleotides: TGCAGCGTCGCCGAACGGGGGAACAGGGCCTATGGCTACACCTTC. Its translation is CSVAERGNRAYGYTF.

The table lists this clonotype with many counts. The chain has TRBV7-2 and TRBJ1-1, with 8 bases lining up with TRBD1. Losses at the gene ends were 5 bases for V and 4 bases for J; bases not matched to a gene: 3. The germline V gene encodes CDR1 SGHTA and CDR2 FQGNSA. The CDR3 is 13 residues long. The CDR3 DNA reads TGTGCCAGCAGCCGCGGACAGGGCACTGAAGCTTTCTTT. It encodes CASSRGQGTEAFF. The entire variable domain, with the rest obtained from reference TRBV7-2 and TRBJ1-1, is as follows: GAGVSQSPSNKVTEKGKDVELRCDPISGHTALYWYRQSLGQGLEFLIYFQGNSAPDKSGLPSDRFSAERTGGSVSTLTIQRTQQEDSAVYLCASSRGQGTEAFFGQGTRLTVV.

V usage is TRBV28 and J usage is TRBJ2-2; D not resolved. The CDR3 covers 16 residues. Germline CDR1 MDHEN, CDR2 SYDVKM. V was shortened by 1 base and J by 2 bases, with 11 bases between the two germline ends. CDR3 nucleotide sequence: TGTGCCAGCAGTTTATACAGCTCCTATAACACCGGGGAGCTGTTTTTT. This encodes CASSLYSSYNTGELFF.

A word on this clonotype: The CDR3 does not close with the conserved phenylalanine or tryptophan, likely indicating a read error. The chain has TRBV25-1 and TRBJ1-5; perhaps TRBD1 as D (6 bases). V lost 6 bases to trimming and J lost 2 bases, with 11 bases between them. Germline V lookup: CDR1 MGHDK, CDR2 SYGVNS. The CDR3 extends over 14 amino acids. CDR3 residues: CASRDSVGNQPQHS. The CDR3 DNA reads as TGTGCCAGCAGGGACAGCGTGGGCAATCAGCCCCAGCATTCT.

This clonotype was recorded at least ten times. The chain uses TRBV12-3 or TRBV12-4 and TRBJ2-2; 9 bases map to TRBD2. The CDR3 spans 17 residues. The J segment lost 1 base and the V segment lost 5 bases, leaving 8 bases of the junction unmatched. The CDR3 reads CASSPQFSGRNTGELFF. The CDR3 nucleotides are TGTGCCAGCAGTCCCCAATTTAGCGGGAGGAACACCGGGGAGCTGTTTTTT.

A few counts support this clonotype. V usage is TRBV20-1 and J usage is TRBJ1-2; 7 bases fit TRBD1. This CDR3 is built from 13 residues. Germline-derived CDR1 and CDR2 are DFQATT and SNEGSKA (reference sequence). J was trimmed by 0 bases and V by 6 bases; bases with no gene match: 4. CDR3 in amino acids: CSAGTAANYGYTF. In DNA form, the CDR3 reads TGCAGTGCGGGGACAGCAGCTAACTATGGCTACACCTTC.